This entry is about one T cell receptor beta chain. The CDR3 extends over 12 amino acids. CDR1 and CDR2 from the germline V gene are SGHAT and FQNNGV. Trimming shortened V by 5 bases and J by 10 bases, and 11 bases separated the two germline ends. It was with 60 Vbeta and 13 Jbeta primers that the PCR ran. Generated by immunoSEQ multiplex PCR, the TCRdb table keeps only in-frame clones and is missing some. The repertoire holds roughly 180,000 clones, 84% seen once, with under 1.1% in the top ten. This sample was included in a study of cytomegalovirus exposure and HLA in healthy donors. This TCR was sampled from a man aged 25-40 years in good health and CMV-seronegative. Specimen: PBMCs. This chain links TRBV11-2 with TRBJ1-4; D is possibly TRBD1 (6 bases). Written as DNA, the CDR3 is TGTGCCAGCAGCCCCATACAGGGAAAACTGTTTTTT. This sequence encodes CASSPIQGKLFF. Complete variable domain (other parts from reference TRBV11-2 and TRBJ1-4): EAGVAQSPRYKIIEKRQSVAFWCNPISGHATLYWYQQILGQGPKLLIQFQNNGVVDDSQLPKDRFSAERLKGVDSTLKIQPAKLEDSAVYLCASSPIQGKLFFGSGTQLSVL.